Presented here are 25 T cell receptor beta chains from one specimen sequenced in a study of blood T cell repertoires in COVID-19. Profiling relied on immunoSEQ multiplex PCR, and the TCRdb table lists in-frame clones only, not all of them. Seen here are 200,000 to 300,000 clones, roughly 86% observed once, and the top ten hold 4%. The sample was peripheral blood. Receptors were obtained from a man in his fifties or sixties with acute or convalescent COVID-19.

This chain uses TRBV7-3 with TRBJ2-5, with 7 bases matching TRBD1. Germline CDR1 is SGHTA and CDR2 is FQGTGA. V shed 5 bases, J shed 1 base, and the junction held 10 bases outside the gene matches. This CDR3 spans 16 amino acids. The CDR3 reads CASSPKGQTPQETQYF. In nucleotides, the CDR3 is TGTGCCAGCAGCCCTAAGGGACAGACTCCCCAAGAGACCCAGTACTTC.

The V call is TRBV28, the J call TRBJ1-3, with TRBD1 as a possible D gene (6 bases). V dropped 5 bases and J dropped 2 bases, with 10 bases sitting between them. There are 14 residues in the CDR3. Looked up from germline, CDR1 is MDHEN and CDR2 is SYDVKM. CDR3 in DNA: TGTGCCAGCAGTGACCAGGGGCCTGGAAACACCATATATTTT. Residues: CASSDQGPGNTIYF.

This clone has more than one count but fewer than ten. V usage is TRBV2 and J usage is TRBJ1-5; D perhaps matches TRBD1 (6 bases). CDR3 length equals 11 residues. Germline values: CDR1 SNHLY, CDR2 FYNNEI. Trimming removed 7 bases from V and 5 bases from J, with 6 bases in between. The CDR3 region has the DNA TGTGCCAGCAAGGGGGATCAGCCCCAGCATTTT. Translating it yields CASKGDQPQHF.

The count of this clone is one. CDR3 region: CASSQKADRGSFHEQYF. The CDR3 DNA follows: TGCGCCAGCAGCCAAAAGGCCGACAGGGGGAGTTTCCACGAGCAGTACTTC. The rearrangement links TRBV4-1 to TRBJ2-7, with 9 bases fitting TRBD1. V shed 2 bases and J 5 bases; nucleotides not matched to a gene: 13. CDR1 is MGHRA and CDR2 is YSYEKL in the germline V gene. The CDR3 extends over 17 amino acids.

The rearrangement links TRBV6-1 to TRBJ1-3; 8 nucleotides agree with TRBD1. This CDR3 has 15 amino acids. Germline values: CDR1 MNHNS, CDR2 SASEGT. With 7 bases clipped from V and 0 bases from J, the junction kept 5 bases outside the gene matches. CDR3 nucleotides: TGTGCCAGCACTGGACAGGGACGCTCTGGAAACACCATATATTTT. Translated: CASTGQGRSGNTIYF.

The chain carries TRBV21-1 and TRBJ2-5; TRBD2 is the table's D call and was not checked against the DNA. TRBV21-1 is an annotated pseudogene. This CDR3 region has 16 residues. CDR3 coding DNA: TGTGCCAGCAGCAAAGCGCCTTTGGAACTACAAGAGACCCAGTACTTC. Translating gives CASSKAPLELQETQYF.

This chain links TRBV5-1 with TRBJ1-1; D is possibly TRBD1 (6 bases). Per germline, CDR1 SGHRS and CDR2 YFSETQ. The CDR3 length is 16 residues. The V end lost 4 bases, the J end lost 4 bases, and 20 bases lay between the germline ends. The CDR3 sequence is CASSLKRQEWTTEAFF. DNA for the CDR3: TGCGCCAGCAGCCTCAAACGACAGGAGTGGACCACTGAAGCTTTCTTT.

J is TRBJ2-7 and V is TRBV6-5, with 7 bases fitting TRBD2. Trimming at V came to 0 bases and at J to 4 bases, leaving 3 bases not matched to a gene. CDR3 length: 14 amino acids. CDR1 MNHEY and CDR2 SVGAGI come from the germline V gene. DNA of the CDR3: TGTGCCAGCAGTTACTCGGGAGGGCCGTACGAGCAGTACTTC. It encodes CASSYSGGPYEQYF.

Points on this clone: At the DNA level, this CDR3 is encoded by other sequences in the same sample as well. The chain is built from TRBV28 and TRBJ1-5, with 8 bases fitting TRBD1. From germline, CDR1 is MDHEN and CDR2 SYDVKM. The ends lost 6 bases at V and 2 bases at J; junction bases unmatched: 6. The CDR3 loop spans 15 amino acids. CDR3 sequence: CASRSQGAGNQPQHF. Written as DNA, the CDR3 is TGTGCCAGCAGAAGCCAGGGGGCGGGCAATCAGCCCCAGCATTTT. The entire variable domain, with the rest obtained from reference TRBV28 and TRBJ1-5, is as follows: DVKVTQSSRYLVKRTGEKVFLECVQDMDHENMFWYRQDPGLGLRLIYFSYDVKMKEKGDIPEGYSVSREKKERFSLILESASTNQTSMYLCASRSQGAGNQPQHFGDGTRLSIL.

The chain joins TRBV7-9 to TRBJ1-6; 9 bases match TRBD1. The V and J ends lost 0 bases and 8 bases, in that order; junction bases with no gene match: 8. The germline CDR1 and CDR2 sequences are SEHNR and FQNEAQ (reference sequence). The CDR3 length is 17 residues. The CDR3 region is CASSLALTGGVDSPLHF. CDR3 nucleotide sequence: TGTGCCAGCAGCTTAGCGTTGACAGGGGGAGTGGATTCACCCCTCCACTTT.

The chain carries TRBV6-5 and TRBJ1-2, with D unresolved. The CDR3 loop spans 14 amino acids. The V end was cut by 8 bases, the J end by 2 bases, with 15 bases between. Germline CDR1 reads MNHEY; CDR2 reads SVGAGI. In DNA form, the CDR3 reads TGTGCCAGCTTTGTGCTGAGAGGGAACTATGGCTACACCTTC. Encoded protein: CASFVLRGNYGYTF.

The chain combines TRBV28 with TRBJ1-2, with D possibly TRBD1 on 5 matching bases. The CDR3 runs to 13 residues. Trimming took off 7 bases at V and 6 bases at J, with 15 bases between the two ends. Germline CDR1 and CDR2: MDHEN and SYDVKM. The CDR3 spells CASTLQGINGYTF. CDR3 nucleotide sequence: TGTGCCAGCACTCTCCAGGGAATCAATGGCTACACCTTC.

The V and J genes are TRBV29-1 and TRBJ2-7, with TRBD1 matching 7 bases. CDR1 SQVTM and CDR2 ANQGSEA come from the germline V gene. J was trimmed by 0 bases and V by 2 bases; bases with no gene match: 7. The CDR3 length is 15 residues. The CDR3 region has the DNA TGCAGCGTTGAATGGGCGGACAGGAGCTCCTACGAGCAGTACTTC. It is translated as CSVEWADRSSYEQYF.

This clone was seen just once. This rearrangement joins TRBV19 to TRBJ2-5, with 8 bases matching TRBD2. Germline values: CDR1 LNHDA, CDR2 SQIVND (reference sequence). The CDR3 has 15 residues. With 5 bases clipped from V and 7 bases from J, the junction kept 12 bases outside the gene matches. The CDR3 reads CASSPDSGAWGTQYF. CDR3 sequence (DNA): TGTGCCAGTAGTCCAGATAGCGGGGCTTGGGGGACCCAGTACTTC.

The gene calls are TRBV19 and TRBJ2-1; 9 bases fit TRBD1. V shed 6 bases, J shed 3 bases, and the junction held 6 bases outside the gene matches. There are 15 residues in the CDR3. The V gene's germline CDR1 is LNHDA and CDR2 SQIVND (reference sequence). The CDR3 bases are TGTGCCAGTAGCCCCGGACAGGGGATCTACAATGAGCAGTTCTTC. Translated: CASSPGQGIYNEQFF.

V and J are TRBV25-1 and TRBJ1-1, with D tentatively TRBD1 (6 bases). Trimming took off 5 bases at V and 5 bases at J, with 9 bases between the two ends. This CDR3 has 12 amino acids. Germline values: CDR1 MGHDK, CDR2 SYGVNS. CDR3 protein: CASSTGRTEAFF. The CDR3 coding sequence is TGTGCCAGCAGTACAGGGAGAACTGAAGCTTTCTTT.

The chain links TRBV5-1 to TRBJ2-5, with D perhaps TRBD2 (5 bases). Germline assignment: CDR1 SGHRS and CDR2 YFSETQ. This CDR3 contains 14 residues. Trimming removed 0 bases from V and 6 bases from J, with 12 bases in between. DNA of the CDR3: TGCGCCAGCAGCTTGGGTCTAGCTGGGCAGACCCAGTACTTC. Translation: CASSLGLAGQTQYF.

The genes are TRBV25-1 and TRBJ1-1; 9 nucleotides align to TRBD1. There are 14 residues in the CDR3. V shed 5 bases, J shed 5 bases, and the junction held 6 bases outside the gene matches. Germline V gives CDR1 MGHDK, CDR2 SYGVNS. The CDR3 DNA sequence: TGTGCCAGCAGTTTAGGACAGGGGCTAACTGAAGCTTTCTTT. Translating it yields CASSLGQGLTEAFF.

The chain links TRBV2 to TRBJ1-1, with a tentative D call TRBD1 (5 bases). This CDR3 has 14 residues. Between the trimmed V and J ends, which lost 7 bases and 2 bases, there was a span of 14 bases. CDR1 is SNHLY, CDR2 FYNNEI, per germline. CDR3 loop: CASIERTLNTEAFF. In DNA form, the CDR3 reads TGTGCCAGCATCGAAAGGACACTTAACACTGAAGCTTTCTTT.

The chain joins TRBV10-3 to TRBJ2-7; unclear D gene. Deletions cut 3 bases from V and 3 bases from J, with 3 bases between. The CDR3 is made up of 11 amino acids. Per germline, CDR1 ENHRY and CDR2 SYGVKD. The DNA of the CDR3 is TGTGCCATCAGTGACAGCTACGAGCAGTACTTC. This translates into CAISDSYEQYF.

The chain combines TRBV24-1 with TRBJ2-2, with a weak D call TRBD2 (6 bases). Trimming took 2 bases from V and 8 from J, leaving 11 bases between them. This CDR3 contains 14 residues. Germline values: CDR1 KGHDR, CDR2 SFDVKD. The CDR3 spells CATSDSRRGGELFF. The CDR3 DNA reads TGTGCCACCAGTGATTCCCGGCGGGGAGGGGAGCTGTTTTTT.

This clone was found a few times. The chain has TRBV9 and TRBJ2-5, with TRBD2 as a possible D gene (6 bases). Germline V lookup: CDR1 SGDLS, CDR2 YYNGEE. The CDR3 is made up of 16 amino acids. The V gene lost 0 bases and the J gene lost 7 bases, with 19 bases spanning the gap. The CDR3 here is CASSVDPVGPGRTQYF. The CDR3 DNA reads as TGTGCCAGCAGCGTAGATCCGGTAGGCCCCGGGAGGACCCAGTACTTC.

This chain joins TRBV5-1 and TRBJ1-1, with 9 positions matching TRBD1. V lost 3 bases to trimming and J lost 4 bases; unmatched junction nucleotides: 7. The CDR3 is 15 residues long. CDR1 is SGHRS, CDR2 YFSETQ, per germline. CDR3 nucleotides: TGCGCCAGCAGCTCCCGACCGACAGGGGGCACTGAAGCTTTCTTT. It translates to CASSSRPTGGTEAFF.

The genes are TRBV19 and TRBJ2-7, with 8 bases matching TRBD2. CDR1 LNHDA and CDR2 SQIVND come from the germline V gene (reference sequence). This CDR3 has 14 residues. With V trimmed by 7 bases and J by 6 bases, 11 bases remained unmatched. The CDR3 sequence: CASTDRRGTSEQYF. The DNA of the CDR3 is TGTGCCAGTACCGATCGTAGGGGGACTAGCGAGCAGTACTTC.

The CDR3 is CASSLDPVTGANVLTF. CDR3 DNA sequence: TGTGCCAGCAGCCTTGATCCAGTGACTGGGGCCAACGTCCTGACTTTC. The chain recombines TRBV3-1 (or the pseudogene TRBV3-2) with TRBJ2-6; D gene uncertain. Germline assignment: CDR1 LGHDT and CDR2 YNNKEL (reference sequence). The CDR3 sequence is 16 residues long. Trimming took 4 bases from V and 2 from J, leaving 12 bases between them.